This T cell receptor beta chain was captured in a study of blood T cell repertoires in COVID-19. Between the trimmed V and J ends, which lost 3 bases and 0 bases, there was a span of 9 bases. The CDR3 contains 15 residues. Looked up from germline, CDR1 is KGHSH and CDR2 is LQKENI. Profiling relied on immunoSEQ multiplex PCR, and the TCRdb table lists in-frame clones only, not all of them. The sample yields about 15,000 clones, approximately 88% seen once. The V call is TRBV18, the J call TRBJ1-3; D is perhaps TRBD1 (5 bases). This sequence originates from a woman between 70 and 85 years old in a cohort sampled during active or convalescent COVID-19. What was sequenced was peripheral blood. The CDR3 DNA follows: TGTGCCAGCTCACCGACAGTGATCTCTGGAAACACCATATATTTT. It specifies CASSPTVISGNTIYF.